This T cell receptor beta chain was recovered during a study of shared clonotypes between healthy human individuals. Repertoires were generated with immunoSEQ multiplex PCR, while TCRdb's copy carries only in-frame clones and drops some. Here the sample spans around 79,000 clones, 62% being singletons. Regarding this clone: Antigen: not known.

Study results and caveats: The study generally estimated greater richness for naive than memory subsets. It was observed that approximately 5% of naive CD4 clonotypes were shared across several donors.

Germline V gene sequence: CDR1 SGHRS, CDR2 YFSETQ. This CDR3 has 16 residues. V was shortened by 5 bases and J by 8 bases, with 23 bases between the two germline ends. Source material: memory CD8+ T cells sorted from blood. Noted subset: CD45RO+ cells pooled with CCR7-negative TemRA cells. The chain couples TRBV5-1 to TRBJ2-1; D tentatively reads TRBD1 or TRBD2 (5 bases each). This TCR was recovered from a man aged 30 to 45 in good health. The CDR3 sequence is CASRLTGTPGVDEQFF. Written as DNA, the CDR3 is TGCGCCAGCAGACTAACCGGGACCCCCGGGGTGGATGAGCAGTTCTTC. Full variable domain (missing parts from reference TRBV5-1 and TRBJ2-1): KAGVTQTPRYLIKTRGQQVTLSCSPISGHRSVSWYQQTPGQGLQFLFEYFSETQRNKGNFPGRFSGRQFSNSRSEMNVSTLELGDSALYLCASRLTGTPGVDEQFFGPGTRLTVL.